This is a list of T cell receptor beta chains from one sample in a study of shared clonotypes between healthy human individuals. Clones were read by immunoSEQ multiplex PCR, and TCRdb kept only the in-frame ones, dropping some. The data hold some 2,400,000 clones, with more than 90% observed a single time. The specimen was naive CD4+ T cells sorted from blood. These receptors were taken from a man between 18 and 35 years old in good health. CDR3s include the opening cysteine and the closing phenylalanine or tryptophan. Fields, in order: J gene, V gene, CDR3 protein.

>TRBJ2-7|TRBV4-1
CASSQGLLADSYEQYF
>TRBJ1-5|TRBV30
CAWSGQGNNQPQHF
>TRBJ2-3|TRBV5-6
CASKPTGRTDTQYF
>TRBJ1-1|TRBV10-3
CAILPDRANTEAFF
>TRBJ2-5|TRBV7-8
CASSLERWRGAEETQYF
>TRBJ1-2|TRBV2
CASSEAGAVGYTF
>TRBJ2-1|TRBV19
CASSIWGRRDEQFF
>TRBJ1-6|TRBV5-1
CASSLGGSTYNSPLHF
>TRBJ2-7|TRBV5-1
CASSLGAYEQYF
>TRBJ2-7|TRBV27
CASRGTGRTGEQYF
>TRBJ2-1|TRBV9
CASSVRVGSSYNEQFF
>TRBJ1-2|TRBV4-3
CASSQDTVFNYGYTF
>TRBJ1-4|TRBV18
CASSPLQQSYEKLFF
>TRBJ1-6|TRBV10-1
CASTVVPGDPEPRGNSPLHF
>TRBJ1-1|TRBV6-6
CASRRTDRGRTEAFF
>TRBJ2-7|TRBV28
CASRSPYEQYF